This TCR beta chain is drawn from a study of T cell responses to AZD1222 COVID-19 vaccine. Study-level findings and limits: Vaccine-associated CD4 TCRs spanned spike, dominant at 160-218 and 743-854.

As to this clone: The antigen is not known.

Libraries were prepared by immunoSEQ multiplex PCR; TCRdb keeps only in-frame clonotypes and omits some of them. The sample records approximately 150,000 clones, 88% being singletons. The sample in question was peripheral blood, obtained on day 0 of AZD1222 vaccination. The receptor was derived from an adult in good health.

The CDR3 sequence is CASSLGTAGPYNEQFF. Here the CDR3 DNA reads TGTGCCAGCAGCTTGGGGACGGCGGGGCCCTACAATGAGCAGTTCTTC. V usage is TRBV5-8 and J usage is TRBJ2-1, with D possibly TRBD2 on 6 matching bases. The germline V gene encodes CDR1 SGHTS and CDR2 YDEGEE. The CDR3 is 16 amino acids. The V end lost 0 bases, the J end lost 2 bases, and 12 bases lay between the germline ends.